The T cell receptor (beta chain) described here comes from a study of blood T cells in healthy people across ages. A J-beta primer mix and a sample-barcoded 5' primer were used in a second PCR of about 7 to 12 cycles. CDR3-containing paired-end reads numbering at least 3 million came from each sample. Each CDR3 protein gets one entry after TCRdb re-called the 5' RACE reads with MiXCR. The sample gives 2 million or so distinct CDR3 sequences, 49% of which show up once; roughly 2% is in the top ten. The origin of this receptor is a middle-aged woman in good health. Source material: blood.

As DNA, the CDR3 is TGTGCCAGCAGCTTACAGGGACGGTACCAAGAGACCCAGTACTTC. This translates into CASSLQGRYQETQYF. The chain uses TRBV7-2 and TRBJ2-5; D may be TRBD1 or TRBD2 (5 bases each). The CDR3 totals 15 residues. CDR1 and CDR2 from the germline V gene are SGHTA and FQGNSA. Deletions cut 2 bases from V and 0 bases from J, with 10 bases between.